The TCR beta chain under discussion was sequenced for a study of human T cells and chemical hapten exposure. TCRdb recomputed calls from the RACE reads with MiXCR, one row per CDR3 protein. This repertoire shows around 250,000 distinct CDR3 sequences, about 8.6% found once; its top ten account for about 2.5%. This clonotype came up many times. This sample's time point: pre-sensitization, week 0. As to treatment: therapeutic diphenylcyclopropenone sensitization with weekly scalp DPC. Researchers extracted total RNA from unfractionated whole blood. This CDR3 is built from 13 residues. Germline-derived CDR1 and CDR2 are SGHAT and FQNNGV. Trimming took off 5 bases at V and 6 bases at J, with 11 bases between the two ends.

The sequencing used whole blood, collected in connection with sensitization to the hapten diphenylcyclopropenone (DPC). This sequence was found in a woman between 35 and 50 years old with alopecia areata. Some clones in this sample may be carry-over from other donors' samples. The chain carries TRBV11-2 and TRBJ2-1; D call uncertain. The CDR3 coding sequence is TGTGCCAGCAGCATCGGAGACTTCAATGAGCAGTTCTTC. This sequence encodes CASSIGDFNEQFF. Complete variable domain (other parts from reference TRBV11-2 and TRBJ2-1): EAGVAQSPRYKIIEKRQSVAFWCNPISGHATLYWYQQILGQGPKLLIQFQNNGVVDDSQLPKDRFSAERLKGVDSTLKIQPAKLEDSAVYLCASSIGDFNEQFFGPGTRLTVL.